The sequence of this T cell receptor (beta chain) was determined in a study of human thymus T cells. Study conclusions and caveats: Across thymic and blood repertoires, the usage of V and J genes appeared to be biased.

The CDR3 loop spans 11 amino acids. V trimming: 7 bases; J trimming: 11 bases; junction bases outside the gene matches: 10. From germline, CDR1 is GTSNPN and CDR2 SVGIG (reference sequence). Assay used: immunoSEQ multiplex PCR; TCRdb lists only in-frame clones, some missing. This sample yields about 44,000 clones, of which approximately 95% are seen a single time; about 0.12% belongs to the top ten. Of note for this clone: Its antigen is not identified.

Only four of the eight donors provided a 0.5-1 mL blood sample. This clonotype was sampled from a boy in the first two years of life with a congenital heart defect but otherwise immunologically healthy. The chain joins TRBV30 to TRBJ2-7; 8 nucleotides line up with TRBD2. The specimen sequenced was blood. The chain's CDR3 is CAFSGPGGEYF. Written as DNA, the CDR3 is TGTGCCTTTAGCGGGCCGGGGGGGGAGTACTTC.